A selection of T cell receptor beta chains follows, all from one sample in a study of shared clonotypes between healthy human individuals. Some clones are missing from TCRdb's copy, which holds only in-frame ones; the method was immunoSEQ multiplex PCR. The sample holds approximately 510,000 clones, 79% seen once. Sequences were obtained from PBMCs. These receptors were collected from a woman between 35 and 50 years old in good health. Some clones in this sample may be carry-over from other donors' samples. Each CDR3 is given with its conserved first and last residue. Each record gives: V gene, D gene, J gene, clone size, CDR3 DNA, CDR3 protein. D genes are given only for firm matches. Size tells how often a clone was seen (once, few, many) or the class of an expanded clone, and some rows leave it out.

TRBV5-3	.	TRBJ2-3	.	TGTGCCAGATCTGGCGGACGGGCGTATGGCACAGATACGCAGTATTTT	CARSGGRAYGTDTQYF
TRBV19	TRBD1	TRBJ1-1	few	TGTGCCAGTAGCGTACAGGGGAGAGGCACTGAAGCTTTCTTT	CASSVQGRGTEAFF
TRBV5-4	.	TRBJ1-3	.	TGTGCCAGCAGCTTGACCGGTAGTTACACCATATATTTT	CASSLTGSYTIYF
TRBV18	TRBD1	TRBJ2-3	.	TGTGCCAGCTCAGAGGGGGCTAGCACAGATACGCAGTATTTT	CASSEGASTDTQYF
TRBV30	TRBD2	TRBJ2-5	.	TGTGCCTGGAGTAGAGGACTAGCGGGAGGGAAAGAGACCCAGTACTTC	CAWSRGLAGGKETQYF
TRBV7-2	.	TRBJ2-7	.	TGTGCCAGCAGCTTAATGTCAGCGGGCCCTCGCTTGGAGCAGTACTTC	CASSLMSAGPRLEQYF
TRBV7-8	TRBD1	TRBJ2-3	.	TGTGCCAGCAGCTTAGTCAGGGCAGGGGGTAATACGCAGTATTTT	CASSLVRAGGNTQYF
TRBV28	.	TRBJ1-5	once	TGTGCCAGCAGTTTGGTGGGGCCCCATCAGCCCCAGCATTTT	CASSLVGPHQPQHF
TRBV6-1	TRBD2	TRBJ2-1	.	TGTGCCAGCAGTGAAGGGGGGGGAGGGTACAATGAGCAGTTCTTC	CASSEGGGGYNEQFF
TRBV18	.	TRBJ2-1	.	TGTGCCAGCTCACCCCTCGGTTTCGGTAGGTACAATGAGCAGTTCTTC	CASSPLGFGRYNEQFF
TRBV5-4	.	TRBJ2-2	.	TGTGCCAGCAGCTTGAGGCGGGCGGGTCTTAACACCGGGGAGCTGTTTTTT	CASSLRRAGLNTGELFF
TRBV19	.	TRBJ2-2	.	TGTGCCAGTAGTATTCCGGCTTTGCACACCGGGGAGCTGTTTTTT	CASSIPALHTGELFF
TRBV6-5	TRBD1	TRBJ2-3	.	TGTGCCAGCAGTTACTCTCGAGGGGGCGGTGATACGCAGTATTTT	CASSYSRGGGDTQYF
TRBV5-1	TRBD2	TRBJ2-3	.	TGCGCCAGCAGCTTGGGACTAGCGGGCCGTAGCACAGATACGCAGTATTTT	CASSLGLAGRSTDTQYF
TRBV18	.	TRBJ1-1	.	TGTGCCAGCTCAGAAAGCGGGGGGAACACTGAAGCTTTCTTT	CASSESGGNTEAFF
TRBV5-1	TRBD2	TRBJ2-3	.	TGCGCCAGCAGCTTGGAGGCGGGAGTGGGGACAGATACGCAGTATTTT	CASSLEAGVGTDTQYF
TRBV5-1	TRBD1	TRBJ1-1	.	TGCGCCAGTCAGGACGGGAATCTACAGGGGAGGAACACTGAAGCTTTCTTT	CASQDGNLQGRNTEAFF
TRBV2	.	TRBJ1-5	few	TGTGCCAGCAGTGAACCGGCAGCCCCCAATCAGCCCCAGCATTTT	CASSEPAAPNQPQHF
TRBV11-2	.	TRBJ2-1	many	TGTGCCAGCAGCGCCTACAATGAGCAGTTCTTC	CASSAYNEQFF
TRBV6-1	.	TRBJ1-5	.	TGTGCCAGCAGTAGCTCAAGACAGGTGGGTCAGCCCCAGCATTTT	CASSSSRQVGQPQHF